This entry is about one TCR beta chain. What it binds is unknown. In total, each donor contributed a single heparinised blood draw that averaged roughly 100 mL. Sorting with CD45RO/CCR7/CD25/CD127/CD95/CD27 yielded naive, central memory, regulatory and stem-like memory CD4+ cells. TCRB transcripts that were expressed got sequenced, as all of the isolated RNA had been reverse transcribed. TCRdb keeps only in-frame clones here, not all; method: immunoSEQ multiplex PCR. The data contain just over 600,000 clones, 15% to 17% of them singletons. This CDR3 has 16 residues. Germline values: CDR1 SGHRS, CDR2 YFSETQ. Trimming removed 5 bases from V and 2 bases from J; junction bases left unmatched: 8. These data belong to a study of beta chain features in type 1 diabetes. Findings of the study overall: More deletions and fewer insertions at VDJ junctions were seen in type 1 diabetes patients. The study found that naive, central memory and Treg TCRB repertoires appeared more similar in patients than in healthy donors.

The chain is built from TRBV5-1 and TRBJ2-3; the match to TRBD1 covers 10 bases. This TCR was recovered from a young man in good health. Sequencing was performed on naive CD4+ T cells from blood. As DNA, the CDR3 is TGCGCCAGCAGTCCTTCGACAGGGGGCTTCACAGATACGCAGTATTTT. The encoded protein is CASSPSTGGFTDTQYF.